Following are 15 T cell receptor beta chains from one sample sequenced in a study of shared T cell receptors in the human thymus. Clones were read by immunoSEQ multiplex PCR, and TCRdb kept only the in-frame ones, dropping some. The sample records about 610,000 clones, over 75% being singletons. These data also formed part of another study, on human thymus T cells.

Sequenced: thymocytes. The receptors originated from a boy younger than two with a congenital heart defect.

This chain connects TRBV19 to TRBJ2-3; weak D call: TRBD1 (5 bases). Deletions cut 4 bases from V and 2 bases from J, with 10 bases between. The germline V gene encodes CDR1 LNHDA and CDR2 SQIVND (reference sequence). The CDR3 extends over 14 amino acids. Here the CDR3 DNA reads TGTGCCAGTAGTACCAAGGACACCACAGATACGCAGTATTTT. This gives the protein CASSTKDTTDTQYF.

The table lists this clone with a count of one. CDR3 sequence (DNA): TGTGCCAGCAGTTACTCCGACAGGGCCAAAAACATTCAGTACTTC. Translating it yields CASSYSDRAKNIQYF. V and J are TRBV6-6 and TRBJ2-4; D perhaps matches TRBD1 (6 bases). Trimming took off 0 bases at V and 1 base at J, with 7 bases between the two ends. Germline V gives CDR1 MNHNY, CDR2 SVGAGI (reference sequence). CDR3 length: 15 residues.

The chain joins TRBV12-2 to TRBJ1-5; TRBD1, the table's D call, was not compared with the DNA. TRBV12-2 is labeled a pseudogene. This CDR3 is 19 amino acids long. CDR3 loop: CASRLDDLVGAGCLQPQHF. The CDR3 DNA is TGTGCAAGTCGCTTAGACGACTTAGTTGGGGCAGGGTGTCTTCAGCCCCAGCATTTT.

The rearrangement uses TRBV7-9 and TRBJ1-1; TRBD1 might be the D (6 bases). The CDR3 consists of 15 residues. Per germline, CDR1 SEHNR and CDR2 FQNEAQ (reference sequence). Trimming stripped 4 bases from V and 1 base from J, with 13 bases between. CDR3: CASSSLGATNTEAFF. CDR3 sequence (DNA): TGTGCCAGCAGCTCCCTGGGGGCGACGAACACTGAAGCTTTCTTT.

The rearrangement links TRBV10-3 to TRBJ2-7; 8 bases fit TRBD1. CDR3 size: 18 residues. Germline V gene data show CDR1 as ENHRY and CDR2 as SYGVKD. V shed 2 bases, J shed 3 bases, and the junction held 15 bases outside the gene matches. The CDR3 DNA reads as TGTGCCATCAGTGAGGCTGACGTCCAGGGGGCGATCATCTACGAGCAGTACTTC. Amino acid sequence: CAISEADVQGAIIYEQYF.

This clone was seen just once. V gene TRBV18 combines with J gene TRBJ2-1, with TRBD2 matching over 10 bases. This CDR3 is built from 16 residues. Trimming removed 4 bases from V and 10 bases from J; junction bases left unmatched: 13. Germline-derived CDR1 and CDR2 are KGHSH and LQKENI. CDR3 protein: CASSRPLAGAIGEQFF. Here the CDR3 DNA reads TGTGCCAGCTCACGCCCGCTAGCGGGAGCAATCGGCGAGCAGTTCTTC. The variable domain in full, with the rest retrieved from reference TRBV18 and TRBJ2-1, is NAGVMQNPRHLVRRRGQEARLRCSPMKGHSHVYWYRQLPEEGLKFMVYLQKENIIDESGMPKERFSAEFPKEGPSILRIQQVVRGDSAAYFCASSRPLAGAIGEQFFGPGTRLTVL.

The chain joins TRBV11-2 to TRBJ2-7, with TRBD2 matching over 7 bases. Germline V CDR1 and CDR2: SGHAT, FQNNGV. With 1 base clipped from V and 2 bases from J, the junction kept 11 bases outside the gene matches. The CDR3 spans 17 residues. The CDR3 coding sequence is TGTGCCAGCAGCTTAGCGGGGGGACGGTGGATCCCCTACGAGCAGTACTTC. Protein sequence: CASSLAGGRWIPYEQYF.

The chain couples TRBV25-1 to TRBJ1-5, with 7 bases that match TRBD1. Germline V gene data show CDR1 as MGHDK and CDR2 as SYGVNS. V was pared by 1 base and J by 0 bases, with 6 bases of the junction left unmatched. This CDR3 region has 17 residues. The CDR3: CASSEWAGQTSNQPQHF. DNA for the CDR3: TGTGCCAGCAGTGAATGGGCGGGACAGACTAGCAATCAGCCCCAGCATTTT.

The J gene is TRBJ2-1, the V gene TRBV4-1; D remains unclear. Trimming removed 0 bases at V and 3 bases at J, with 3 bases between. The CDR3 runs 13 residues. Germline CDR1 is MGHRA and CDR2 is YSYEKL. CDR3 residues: CASSQERYNEQFF. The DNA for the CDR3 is TGCGCCAGCAGCCAAGAGCGCTACAATGAGCAGTTCTTC.

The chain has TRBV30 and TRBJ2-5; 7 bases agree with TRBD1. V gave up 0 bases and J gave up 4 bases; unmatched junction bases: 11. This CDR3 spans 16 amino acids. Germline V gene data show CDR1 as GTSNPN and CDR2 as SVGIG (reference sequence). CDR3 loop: CAWSVGSTGLGETQYF. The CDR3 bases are TGTGCCTGGAGTGTCGGGTCGACAGGGCTAGGAGAGACCCAGTACTTC. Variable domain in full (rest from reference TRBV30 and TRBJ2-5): SQTIHQWPATLVQPVGSPLSLECTVEGTSNPNLYWYRQAAGRGLQLLFYSVGIGQISSEVPQNLSASRPQDRQFILSSKKLLLSDSGFYLCAWSVGSTGLGETQYFGPGTRLLVL.

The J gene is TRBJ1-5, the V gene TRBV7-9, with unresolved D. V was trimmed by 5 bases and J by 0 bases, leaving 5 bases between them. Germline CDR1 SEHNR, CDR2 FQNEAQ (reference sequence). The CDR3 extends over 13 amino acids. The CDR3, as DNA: TGTGCCAGCAGCCAGTATAGCAATCAGCCCCAGCATTTT. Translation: CASSQYSNQPQHF.

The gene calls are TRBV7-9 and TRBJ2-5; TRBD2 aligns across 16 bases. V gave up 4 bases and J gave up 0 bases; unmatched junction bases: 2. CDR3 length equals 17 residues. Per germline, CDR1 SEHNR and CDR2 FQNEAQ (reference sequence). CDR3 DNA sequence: TGTGCCAGCAGCTCCGGGACTAGCGGGAGGGACCAAGAGACCCAGTACTTC. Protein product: CASSSGTSGRDQETQYF.

The CDR3 sequence: CASRRDSPGGELFF. CDR3 nucleotide sequence: TGTGCCAGCAGAAGGGACTCTCCCGGCGGGGAGCTGTTTTTT. This chain links TRBV6-7 with TRBJ2-2; D may be TRBD2 (6 bases). TRBV6-7 is flagged as an ORF with uncertain function. The CDR3 runs to 14 residues. V gave up 6 bases and J gave up 7 bases, with 15 bases separating them.

CDR3 in amino acids: CASSLISGRSDTDTQYF. The DNA of the CDR3 is TGTGCCAGCAGTTTAATTAGCGGGAGGAGTGACACAGATACGCAGTATTTT. The V and J genes are TRBV28 and TRBJ2-3, with 10 positions matching TRBD2. The junction had 7 bases not matched to a gene; V was cut back by 2 bases and J by 2 bases. The CDR3 covers 17 residues. Per the germline V gene, CDR1 is MDHEN and CDR2 is SYDVKM.

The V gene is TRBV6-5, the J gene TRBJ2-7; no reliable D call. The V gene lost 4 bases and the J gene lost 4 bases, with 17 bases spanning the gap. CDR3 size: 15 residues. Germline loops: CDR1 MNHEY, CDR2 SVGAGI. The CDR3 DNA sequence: TGTGCCAGCAGTTCGATGAGAGCCGCAACGTACGAGCAGTACTTC. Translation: CASSSMRAATYEQYF.